Given below is one T cell receptor (beta chain) in context. Trimming cost V 7 bases and J 0 bases; bases outside gene matches: 12. This CDR3 comprises 16 residues. The V gene's germline CDR1 is SGHTA and CDR2 FQGNSA. These data come from a study of control samples from healthy donors and cancer patients. The table came from immunoSEQ multiplex PCR; TCRdb's copy has only in-frame clones and leaves some out. The sample holds 150,000 or so clones, approximately 94% seen once. Sequences were obtained from blood. The chain links TRBV7-2 to TRBJ2-7; 7 nucleotides line up with TRBD1. The receptor's source is a man between 40 and 49 years old in good health. Written as DNA, the CDR3 is TGTGCCAGCACCCCCCACTCCGGGACAGTCTCCTACGAGCAGTACTTC. Residues: CASTPHSGTVSYEQYF.